This TCR beta chain was sequenced for a study of brain metastases from non-small cell lung cancer. Overall study results and limits: Paired brain metastases and primary tumors largely shared TCR repertoires.

In the case of this clone: What it binds is unknown.

Data came from immunoSEQ multiplex PCR; TCRdb stores just in-frame clones and leaves some out. The sample yields 6,000 or so clones, roughly 80% seen once. This CDR3 is 15 amino acids long. CDR1 and CDR2 from the germline V gene are MNHNS and SASEGT. J lost 8 bases, V lost 5 bases, and 13 bases had no gene match. This TCR derives from a donor at least 40 years old with non-small cell lung cancer. This rearrangement joins TRBV6-1 to TRBJ1-2; 8 bases line up with TRBD1. The specimen was primary lung tumor tissue. CDR3 coding DNA: TGTGCCAGCAGTCAAAACCGACAGGGGTCGTCGGGCTACACCTTC. Its protein is CASSQNRQGSSGYTF.